The 6 T cell receptor beta chains given below trace back to one sample, sequenced in a study of tissue T cells after allogeneic stem cell transplantation. Generated by immunoSEQ multiplex PCR, the TCRdb table keeps only in-frame clones and is missing some. The sample contains some 19,000 clones, 69% of which appear only once. Input material: blood. The origin of the receptors is a female BALB/c mouse in good health. These mice share the MHC haplotype H2-d.

With regard to this clone: Genes here carry mouse names. The read falls 1 residue short of the CDR3 end, and the missing part is taken from the germline J gene. Other nucleotide sequences in the sample specify the same CDR3. The V call is TRBV13-3, the J call TRBJ2-3; 7 positions agree with TRBD1. The CDR3 extends over 14 amino acids. Losses at the gene ends were 3 bases for V and 0 bases for J; bases not matched to a gene: 1. The germline CDR1 and CDR2 sequences are NNHDY and SYVADS. CDR3 bases read: TGTGCCAGCAGTGGGGACAGCAGTGCAGAAACGCTGTAT. It yields the protein CASSGDSSAETLY. In full, the CDR3 is CASSGDSSAETLYF.

Comment on this clone: The genes and germline here are from mouse. The read terminates 1 residue before the CDR3 end, so the remaining end is supplied by the germline J gene. The chain has TRBV13-2 and TRBJ1-5; TRBD1 matches 7 bases. The trim removed 1 base at V and 1 base at J, leaving 5 bases unmatched. CDR3 length: 16 residues. Germline CDR1 NNHNN, CDR2 SYGAGS (reference sequence). The CDR3 here is CASGDTEQGNNQAPLF. CDR3 DNA, as far as it was read: TGTGCCAGCGGTGATACCGAACAGGGGAACAACCAGGCTCCGCTT.

Comments on this clone: Gene names are the mouse ones. The read halts 1 residue ahead of the CDR3 end, with the missing end drawn from the germline J gene. V gene TRBV24 combines with J gene TRBJ2-5, with D possibly TRBD2 on 7 matching bases. The V end lost 6 bases, the J end lost 0 bases, and 13 bases lay between the germline ends. Germline V gene data show CDR1 as KGHTA and CDR2 as FRNEEI. CDR3 size: 15 residues. This chain's CDR3 is CASSEGGINQDTQYF. Incomplete CDR3 DNA: TGTGCCAGCAGCGAGGGGGGGATTAACCAAGACACCCAGTAC.

Concerning this clone: Gene names denote mouse genes. CDR3 protein: CASSDWTGGVEQYF. CDR3 bases read: TGTGCCAGCAGTGATTGGACTGGGGGGGTTGAACAGTAC. The V gene is TRBV13-3, the J gene TRBJ2-7; 12 nucleotides align to TRBD2. The sequenced fragment ends 1 residue before the CDR3 boundary, so the rest is inferred from the germline J gene. The V gene's germline CDR1 is NNHDY and CDR2 SYVADS. V gave up 1 base and J gave up 6 bases; unmatched junction bases: 2. The CDR3 runs 14 residues.

In the case of this clone: Genes and germline come from the mouse. Coverage ceases 1 residue before the CDR3 finishes, and the germline J gene fills in the end. The V and J genes are TRBV20 and TRBJ2-3, with 8 bases matching TRBD2. CDR1 and CDR2 from the germline V gene are GFQATS and STVNSAI. V gave up 3 bases and J gave up 1 base; unmatched junction bases: 3. This CDR3 has 14 residues. CDR3 region: CGARGGAGAETLYF. The CDR3 bases that were read are TGTGGTGCTAGAGGGGGGGCAGGTGCAGAAACGCTGTAT.

The table lists this clone with a few counts. Mouse gene names apply. Coverage ceases 1 residue before the CDR3 finishes, and the germline J gene fills in the end. V gene TRBV5 combines with J gene TRBJ1-4, with a possible D match to TRBD1 (5 bases). Trimming pared 1 base from V and 4 bases from J, leaving 10 bases between. The germline V gene encodes CDR1 LGHNA and CDR2 YNLKQL (reference sequence). The CDR3 has 15 residues. CDR3 bases read: TGTGCCAGCAGCCAAGGGCGGACAAACAACGAAAGATTATTT. It is translated as CASSQGRTNNERLF. The CDR3 as a whole reads CASSQGRTNNERLFF.